The 30 T cell receptor beta chains in this list originate from one sample, sequenced in a study of identical twins. Via MiXCR, TCRdb re-called the 5' RACE reads, giving one row per CDR3 protein. Among some 1,700,000 distinct CDR3 sequences, around a third were seen once, and the ten largest hold under 0.35%. The sample taken for sequencing was cord blood. These receptors all come from a newborn girl in good health.

J is TRBJ2-1 and V is TRBV6-5; 10 nucleotides line up with TRBD2. J was trimmed by 6 bases and V by 0 bases; bases with no gene match: 8. Germline loops: CDR1 MNHEY, CDR2 SVGAGI. The CDR3 consists of 17 residues. The DNA of the CDR3 is TGTGCCAGCAGTTACTCCGCCGTGGCTAGCGGGGGCAATGAGCAGTTCTTC. This encodes CASSYSAVASGGNEQFF.

This clonotype turned up a few times. The rearrangement links TRBV7-7 to TRBJ2-3; D ambiguous. Looked up from germline, CDR1 is SSHAT and CDR2 is FNYEAQ (reference sequence). The V and J ends lost 5 bases and 5 bases respectively, with 11 bases between them. The CDR3 consists of 13 residues. The CDR3 region is CASSQRFGDTQYF. The DNA of the CDR3 is TGTGCCAGCAGCCAGAGATTCGGAGATACGCAGTATTTT.

The chain combines TRBV6-4 with TRBJ2-2; tentatively, D is TRBD1 or TRBD2 (5 bases each). The V gene lost 0 bases and the J gene lost 1 base, with 6 bases spanning the gap. Germline V gives CDR1 MRHNA, CDR2 SNTAGT. The CDR3 spans 15 residues. CDR3 protein: CASSDSRGNTGELFF. Written as DNA, the CDR3 is TGTGCCAGCAGTGACTCGAGGGGGAACACCGGGGAGCTGTTTTTT.

This clonotype came up a few times. The CDR3 DNA reads TGTGCCAGCAGTTACTCGGTAAGGCCGAACACTGAAGCTTTCTTT. Translating gives CASSYSVRPNTEAFF. The rearrangement joins TRBV6-5 to TRBJ1-1; no reliable D call. The V and J ends lost 0 bases and 1 base respectively, with 9 bases between them. The CDR3 runs to 15 residues. Looked up from germline, CDR1 is MNHEY and CDR2 is SVGAGI.

The DNA of the CDR3 is TGCAGTGCTAGAGATCTCGGGGGGTTCAACTATGGCTACACCTTC. It yields the protein CSARDLGGFNYGYTF. V gene TRBV20-1 combines with J gene TRBJ1-2, with D perhaps matching TRBD1 (5 bases). CDR1 is DFQATT and CDR2 is SNEGSKA in the germline V gene (reference sequence). V shed 0 bases and J shed 2 bases, with 13 bases lying between them. This CDR3 has 15 residues.

The J gene is TRBJ2-3, the V gene TRBV27, with 7 bases matching TRBD2. V lost 8 bases and J lost 4; bases outside the gene matches: 9. CDR3 length equals 14 residues. Germline assignment: CDR1 MNHEY and CDR2 SMNVEV (reference sequence). This CDR3 is CASCRGRAADTQYF. CDR3 nucleotide sequence: TGTGCCAGCTGCCGTGGGAGGGCAGCAGATACGCAGTATTTT.

The chain links TRBV3-1 to TRBJ2-2, with D unclear. V lost 4 bases to trimming and J lost 5 bases, with 11 bases between them. CDR1 is LGHDT and CDR2 is YNNKEL in the germline V gene (reference sequence). The CDR3 has 14 residues. CDR3 DNA sequence: TGTGCCAGCAGCCCCAGGCCTCGGACCGGGGAGCTGTTTTTT. Its translation is CASSPRPRTGELFF.

Comments on this clonotype: No conserved phenylalanine or tryptophan ends this CDR3, so it is likely a read error. The V and J genes are TRBV9 and TRBJ2-1; 7 nucleotides align to TRBD1. Germline V gives CDR1 SGDLS, CDR2 YYNGEE. The length of the CDR3 is 15 residues. V dropped 3 bases and J dropped 3; count of bases not matched to a gene: 6. CDR3 protein: CASSGGQKLYNEQFV. The CDR3, as DNA: TGTGCCAGCAGCGGGGGACAGAAGCTCTACAATGAGCAGTTCGTC.

The genes are TRBV12-3 or TRBV12-4 and TRBJ2-5, with D hard to call. With 2 bases removed from V and 4 bases from J, the gap between germline ends came to 14 bases. The CDR3 runs 15 residues. The CDR3 sequence: CASSLFPTGTETQYF. In DNA, the CDR3 is TGTGCCAGCAGTTTATTTCCAACCGGAACAGAGACCCAGTACTTC.

Details on this clonotype: The junction and the germline gene differ at one end; a read error may be behind it. This rearrangement joins TRBV7-9 to TRBJ1-1; possibly TRBD1 for D (5 bases). This CDR3 contains 14 residues. In germline, CDR1 is SEHNR, CDR2 FQNEAQ (reference sequence). Written as DNA, the CDR3 is TGTGCCAGCGGCTTAGAAGGGACCGTCACTGAAGCTTTCTTT. Protein: CASGLEGTVTEAFF.

V usage is TRBV5-1 and J usage is TRBJ2-1; the D gene is possibly TRBD1 (6 bases). CDR3 length: 20 amino acids. In germline, CDR1 is SGHRS, CDR2 YFSETQ. V was clipped by 5 bases and J by 5 bases, with 32 bases between them. CDR3 region: CASRVLGAGVIPRSHNEQFF. DNA for the CDR3: TGCGCCAGCAGGGTCCTTGGGGCAGGGGTCATTCCTAGATCCCACAATGAGCAGTTCTTC.

The sample holds many counts of this clonotype. An end of the junction does not agree with germline; a read error may underlie this. This chain connects TRBV5-1 to TRBJ1-1; a weak D match, TRBD1 (6 bases). Germline lookup yields CDR1 SGHRS and CDR2 YFSETQ. The CDR3 length is 13 residues. The CDR3 loop reads CASSLGGNTEAFF. In DNA form, the CDR3 reads TGTGCCAGCAGTTTAGGGGGGAACACTGAAGCTTTCTTT.

This clonotype has a handful of counts. The gene calls are TRBV20-1 and TRBJ1-2; D gene unclear. This CDR3 comprises 12 residues. Trimming pared 3 bases from V and 4 bases from J, leaving 9 bases between. The germline CDR1 and CDR2 sequences are DFQATT and SNEGSKA (reference sequence). The CDR3 spells CSASLVFYGYTF. CDR3 nucleotides: TGCAGTGCTAGTCTGGTCTTCTATGGCTACACCTTC.

Comment on this clonotype: A much larger clone lies a single base off, so this may be a read error. The rearrangement links TRBV10-3 to TRBJ2-7, with D perhaps TRBD1 or TRBD2 (5 bases each). This CDR3 is 16 amino acids long. Germline V gene lookup returns CDR1 ENHRY and CDR2 SYGVKD. The CDR3 nucleotides read TGTGCCATCGGTGAGTCGCAAATTGGGGGCTCCTACGAGCAGTACTTC. It yields the protein CAIGESQIGGSYEQYF.

This clonotype came up a few times. The chain carries TRBV4-1 and TRBJ1-2; D possibly corresponds to TRBD1 (6 bases). CDR1 MGHRA and CDR2 YSYEKL come from the germline V gene. This CDR3 has 16 amino acids. The V end lost 2 bases, the J end lost 3 bases, and 16 bases lay between the germline ends. CDR3 amino acids: CASSQSLGGGYYGYTF. The CDR3 DNA sequence: TGCGCCAGCAGCCAATCCCTGGGGGGGGGCTACTATGGCTACACCTTC.

V and J are TRBV4-1 and TRBJ2-3, with D hard to call. The CDR3 is 15 residues long. V gave up 0 bases and J gave up 5 bases, with 12 bases separating them. Per the germline V gene, CDR1 is MGHRA and CDR2 is YSYEKL. CDR3 nucleotides: TGCGCCAGCAGCCAAGATCGTAAGGTTCAAGATACGCAGTATTTT. Amino acids: CASSQDRKVQDTQYF.

The V gene is TRBV5-4, the J gene TRBJ1-4, with D possibly TRBD1 on 6 matching bases. The V gene's germline CDR1 is SGHNT and CDR2 YYREEE (reference sequence). The germline V and J ends were trimmed by 1 base and 0 bases, with 7 bases remaining between them. The CDR3 has 15 amino acids. The CDR3 nucleotides read TGTGCCAGCAGCTTGAACAGGGCAACTAATGAAAAACTGTTTTTT. This codes for CASSLNRATNEKLFF.

The chain recombines TRBV24-1 with TRBJ2-1; a possible D gene is TRBD1 (6 bases). The DNA end is more similar to TRBJ2-7, so the J call may be wrong. CDR1 and CDR2 (germline): KGHDR, SFDVKD. The CDR3 spans 17 residues. CDR3 nucleotide sequence: TGTGCCACCAGGCCTCTCAGGACAGACTACATGGACAATGAGCAGTACTTC. Translating gives CATRPLRTDYMDNEQYF.

V usage is TRBV2 and J usage is TRBJ1-1; D gene unclear. In germline, CDR1 is SNHLY, CDR2 FYNNEI. V lost 6 bases and J lost 5, with 13 bases in between. The CDR3 covers 13 residues. CDR3 bases: TGTGCCAGCAGACTCTCAGGTAGGACTGAAGCTTTCTTT. This gives the protein CASRLSGRTEAFF.

The chain uses TRBV6-5 and TRBJ2-7, with TRBD2 matching over 10 bases. The CDR3 sequence is 16 residues long. With V trimmed by 5 bases and J by 2 bases, 9 bases remained unmatched. Germline CDR1 reads MNHEY; CDR2 reads SVGAGI. The CDR3 DNA follows: TGTGCCAGCAGTCCCTATGGACTAGCGGAAACCTACGAGCAGTACTTC. Its translation is CASSPYGLAETYEQYF.

In its sample, this clonotype was seen many times. The chain uses TRBV12-3 or TRBV12-4 and TRBJ2-1, with D unclear. This CDR3 comprises 16 residues. V was clipped by 7 bases and J by 2 bases, with 18 bases between them. CDR3 nucleotides: TGTGCCAGCAACGGTTACCAAGTCTCGACCTACAATGAGCAGTTCTTC. Amino acids: CASNGYQVSTYNEQFF.

The chain has TRBV20-1 and TRBJ1-3, with no clear D. Between the trimmed V and J ends, which lost 3 bases and 4 bases, there was a span of 1 base. This CDR3 has 10 amino acids. The germline CDR1 and CDR2 sequences are DFQATT and SNEGSKA (reference sequence). The CDR3 sequence is CSARGNTIYF. The CDR3 DNA reads as TGCAGTGCTAGGGGAAACACCATATATTTT.

The chain has TRBV13 and TRBJ1-1; 11 nucleotides align to TRBD1. The CDR3 sequence is 17 residues long. From germline, CDR1 is PRHDT and CDR2 FYEKMQ (reference sequence). V gave up 5 bases and J gave up 1 base; unmatched junction bases: 9. The CDR3, as DNA: TGTGCCAGCAGCCTATGGACAGGGGGCGCCAGGAACACTGAAGCTTTCTTT. Amino acids: CASSLWTGGARNTEAFF.

This clonotype was counted a few times. The chain employs TRBV12-3 or TRBV12-4 and TRBJ2-3; possibly TRBD2 for D (6 bases). Deletions cut 6 bases from V and 0 bases from J, with 13 bases between. This CDR3 region has 15 residues. The CDR3 DNA follows: TGTGCCAGCAGCCCGACTAGGTTAAGCACAGATACGCAGTATTTT. Its translation is CASSPTRLSTDTQYF.

V and J are TRBV20-1 and TRBJ2-7, with D possibly matching TRBD2 (5 bases). The CDR3 runs 15 residues. Germline lookup yields CDR1 DFQATT and CDR2 SNEGSKA (reference sequence). V shed 2 bases and J shed 7 bases, with 21 bases lying between them. CDR3 residues: CSARQRPGAYNEQYF. CDR3 bases: TGCAGTGCTAGACAGCGGCCCGGAGCTTACAATGAGCAGTACTTC.

V usage is TRBV19 and J usage is TRBJ1-1, with 7 bases fitting TRBD1. The V gene's germline CDR1 is LNHDA and CDR2 SQIVND (reference sequence). The CDR3 contains 14 residues. After removal of 5 bases from V and 4 bases from J, the junction contained 7 bases not matched to a gene. The chain's CDR3 is CASSPTGAVTEAFF. CDR3 DNA: TGTGCCAGTAGTCCCACAGGGGCGGTCACTGAAGCTTTCTTT.

This clonotype has just one count. The chain uses TRBV20-1 and TRBJ2-3; 16 bases match TRBD2. Germline V lookup: CDR1 DFQATT, CDR2 SNEGSKA (reference sequence). Trimming cost V 3 bases and J 6 bases; bases outside gene matches: 6. This CDR3 is 16 amino acids long. CDR3 loop: CSASPGTSGGVDTQYF. CDR3 sequence (DNA): TGCAGTGCTAGCCCCGGGACTAGCGGGGGGGTGGATACGCAGTATTTT.

For the CDR3, the DNA is TGTGCCAGCAGTTTACAAGGGAAGGTTGACGAGCAGTACTTC. It is translated as CASSLQGKVDEQYF. V gene TRBV12-3 or TRBV12-4 combines with J gene TRBJ2-7; no definite D call. This CDR3 is 14 amino acids long. V was clipped by 2 bases and J by 5 bases, with 13 bases between them.

The CDR3 loop is CSARPTGMSNQPQHF. The CDR3, as DNA: TGCAGTGCCCGACCAACAGGGATGAGCAATCAGCCCCAGCATTTT. J is TRBJ1-5 and V is TRBV20-1; TRBD1 is a possible D gene (6 bases). CDR3 size: 15 residues. V dropped 6 bases and J dropped 1 base, with 16 bases sitting between them. Germline V CDR1 and CDR2: DFQATT, SNEGSKA (reference sequence).

V gene TRBV12-3 or TRBV12-4 combines with J gene TRBJ2-3; D call uncertain. Trimming took 6 bases from V and 2 from J, leaving 9 bases between them. The CDR3 runs to 13 residues. This chain's CDR3 is CASRPGYTDTQYF. The CDR3, as DNA: TGTGCCAGCAGGCCCGGATACACAGATACGCAGTATTTT.